Sequencing of this T cell receptor (beta chain) was carried out in a study of CD8 T cells in Susac syndrome. An amount of RNA that ranged from roughly 0.5 to 1 ug was reverse transcribed with random hexamers. Amplification of the TCR beta CDR3 was carried out by immunoSEQ multiplex PCR, which spanned a total of 54 Vbeta and 13 Jbeta segments. In TCRdb, the immunoSEQ multiplex PCR reads were re-called with MiXCR into one record per CDR3 protein. The table includes 110,000 or so distinct CDR3 sequences, 94% detected once. CD8+ and CD4+ T cells were negatively isolated; TEMRA cells were FACS-enriched. Trimming removed 2 bases at V and 9 bases at J, with 8 bases between. The CDR3 runs 12 residues. Germline loops: CDR1 MNHEY, CDR2 SVGAGI.

The receptor's source is a human donor in good health. The V gene is TRBV6-5, the J gene TRBJ2-1, with D hard to call. The specimen sequenced was CD4+ T cells from PBMCs. The CDR3 DNA sequence: TGTGCCAGCAGTTACGAAGTCGGTGAGCAGTTCTTC. Amino acid sequence: CASSYEVGEQFF.